This T cell receptor beta chain was found in a study of T cells after yellow fever vaccination. The V and J ends lost 3 bases and 6 bases respectively, with 16 bases between them. The germline gives CDR1 SGDLS, CDR2 YYNGEE. This CDR3 has 16 residues. Remarks on this clonotype: The antigen is not known.

As TCR cDNA was made by 5'RACE template switching, a universal primer site and UMIs were added. TCRdb recomputed calls from the 5' RACE reads with MiXCR, one row per CDR3 protein. The sample consists of roughly 300,000 distinct CDR3 sequences, 6.8% of them appearing once. Overall study findings and caveats: Overlap between CD4 and CD8 compartments was detected for a small share of clonotypes. Most clones from primary vaccination resurfaced after the booster (around 97% CD4, less than 90% CD8).

Here the sequenced sample was PBMCs, taken approximately 47 days after the first yellow fever vaccination. The TCR was taken from a man aged 18 to 30 who received the YFV17D yellow fever vaccine. This chain links TRBV9 with TRBJ1-6, with TRBD1 as a possible D gene (5 bases). The CDR3 here is CASSAHQAGTNSPLHF. The CDR3 nucleotides are TGTGCCAGCAGCGCGCACCAGGCGGGGACTAATTCACCCCTCCACTTT.